These 22 T cell receptor beta chains came from one sample sequenced in a study of blood T cell repertoires in COVID-19. Libraries were prepared by immunoSEQ multiplex PCR; TCRdb keeps only in-frame clonotypes and omits some of them. The data show approximately 300,000 clones, roughly nine tenths seen once. Sequenced sample: peripheral blood. The receptors were gathered from a man younger than 35 who had recovered from COVID-19.

This chain joins TRBV30 and TRBJ2-7; 8 bases align to TRBD2. Germline V gives CDR1 GTSNPN, CDR2 SVGIG (reference sequence). CDR3 length equals 17 residues. V shed 5 bases and J 5 bases; nucleotides not matched to a gene: 20. In nucleotides, the CDR3 is TGTGCCTGGGTCCAAGCAGGTCCGGGACTAGAGTCCGACGAGCAGTACTTC. It specifies CAWVQAGPGLESDEQYF.

The CDR3 DNA reads TGTGCCAGCAGCTCGACAGGGTTCCCAGCCTACGAGCAGTACTTC. Translation gives CASSSTGFPAYEQYF. The V and J genes are TRBV7-8 and TRBJ2-7; 7 bases align to TRBD1. The CDR3 contains 15 residues. The V segment lost 4 bases and the J segment 2 bases; nucleotides outside the gene matches: 8. The V gene's germline CDR1 is SGHVS and CDR2 FQNEAQ.

The J gene is TRBJ2-1, the V gene TRBV9, with 8 bases lining up with TRBD2. Germline V lookup: CDR1 SGDLS, CDR2 YYNGEE. V lost 3 bases, J lost 9 bases, and 20 bases stayed unmatched. CDR3 length equals 18 residues. CDR3 sequence reads: CASSAKPVGSGSYGEQFF. The CDR3 DNA is TGTGCCAGCAGCGCTAAACCTGTGGGGAGCGGGAGCTACGGTGAGCAGTTCTTC.

The V call is TRBV29-1, the J call TRBJ1-1; D is unclear. This CDR3 spans 11 amino acids. The V gene's germline CDR1 is SQVTM and CDR2 ANQGSEA. V lost 2 bases and J 11 bases, leaving 12 bases between the germline ends. Written as DNA, the CDR3 is TGCAGCGTTGAAACGGCGGTAAAGGCTTTCTTT. This sequence encodes CSVETAVKAFF.

The chain joins TRBV6-5 to TRBJ1-1; no clear D. The CDR3 consists of 12 residues. V was clipped by 6 bases and J by 1 base, with 6 bases between them. Germline CDR1 reads MNHEY; CDR2 reads SVGAGI. The CDR3 bases are TGTGCCAGCAGCCTCCGGAACACTGAAGCTTTCTTT. This gives the protein CASSLRNTEAFF.

In its sample, this clone was seen a few times. The chain recombines TRBV5-4 with TRBJ1-2; D remains ambiguous. This CDR3 comprises 12 residues. V lost 3 bases to trimming and J lost 8 bases, with 11 bases between them. CDR1 and CDR2 (germline): SGHNT, YYREEE (reference sequence). The CDR3 region has the DNA TGTGCCAGCAGCTGGGTTGGAGGGGGCTACACCTTC. Its translation: CASSWVGGGYTF. Drawing the rest from reference TRBV5-4 and TRBJ1-2, the complete variable domain is ETGVTQSPTHLIKTRGQQVTLRCSSQSGHNTVSWYQQALGQGPQFIFQYYREEENGRGNFPPRFSGLQFPNYSSELNVNALELDDSALYLCASSWVGGGYTFGSGTRLTVV.

This chain links TRBV9 with TRBJ2-1; 9 positions match TRBD1. CDR3 length equals 15 residues. V shed 4 bases and J 5 bases; nucleotides not matched to a gene: 7. Germline lookup yields CDR1 SGDLS and CDR2 YYNGEE. The CDR3, as DNA: TGTGCCAGCAGCTCCCGGGACAGGGCTAACAATGAGCAGTTCTTC. This gives the protein CASSSRDRANNEQFF.

The chain carries TRBV19 and TRBJ2-2; 7 bases agree with TRBD2. Germline V gene data show CDR1 as LNHDA and CDR2 as SQIVND (reference sequence). The V and J ends lost 1 base and 1 base, in that order; junction bases with no gene match: 3. The CDR3 sequence is 16 residues long. The CDR3 DNA follows: TGTGCCAGTAGTATAGCGGGGGGTTTGAACACCGGGGAGCTGTTTTTT. The encoded protein is CASSIAGGLNTGELFF.

This clone was seen just once. The chain uses TRBV14 and TRBJ1-6; possibly TRBD1 for D (5 bases). Germline V CDR1 and CDR2: SGHDN, FVKESK. The CDR3 loop spans 15 amino acids. V lost 1 base and J lost 5, with 9 bases in between. The CDR3 loop reads CASSQGLGDNSPLHF. For the CDR3, the DNA is TGTGCCAGCAGCCAAGGGTTAGGGGATAATTCACCCCTCCACTTT. The whole variable domain, remainder taken from reference TRBV14 and TRBJ1-6, is EAGVTQFPSHSVIEKGQTVTLRCDPISGHDNLYWYRRVMGKEIKFLLHFVKESKQDESGMPNNRFLAERTGGTYSTLKVQPAELEDSGVYFCASSQGLGDNSPLHFGNGTRLTVT.

V and J are TRBV5-1 and TRBJ1-1; TRBD1 is a possible D gene (6 bases). Trimming removed 0 bases at V and 1 base at J, with 7 bases between. Per the germline V gene, CDR1 is SGHRS and CDR2 is YFSETQ. The CDR3 length is 14 residues. The CDR3 loop reads CASSLVGGNTEAFF. As DNA, the CDR3 is TGCGCCAGCAGCTTGGTAGGGGGGAACACTGAAGCTTTCTTT.

This rearrangement joins TRBV27 to TRBJ2-7; D is possibly TRBD2 (5 bases). The CDR3 covers 13 residues. Germline CDR1 reads MNHEY; CDR2 reads SMNVEV (reference sequence). V gave up 0 bases and J gave up 3 bases, with 6 bases separating them. CDR3 coding DNA: TGTGCCAGCAGTTTATCGGGAGTCTACGAGCAGTACTTC. Translated, it gives CASSLSGVYEQYF.

The J gene is TRBJ1-1, the V gene TRBV12-3 or TRBV12-4, with 7 bases that match TRBD1. V was pared by 8 bases and J by 6 bases, with 3 bases of the junction left unmatched. The length of the CDR3 is 11 residues. CDR3 in amino acids: CASGTGAEAFF. The CDR3 bases are TGTGCCAGCGGAACAGGGGCTGAAGCTTTCTTT.

This clone is a singleton in its sample. This chain joins TRBV25-1 and TRBJ2-1; maybe TRBD2 (5 bases). The CDR3 totals 15 residues. The germline gives CDR1 MGHDK, CDR2 SYGVNS. The germline V and J ends were trimmed by 4 bases and 8 bases, with 18 bases remaining between them. Written as DNA, the CDR3 is TGTGCCAGCAGTGGAGGGCCCTCTACGGGCGATGAGCAGTTCTTC. This codes for CASSGGPSTGDEQFF.

V gene TRBV18 combines with J gene TRBJ1-2; 8 bases map to TRBD1. The CDR3 contains 14 residues. V was clipped by 4 bases and J by 4 bases; unmatched bases: 5. Germline CDR1 reads KGHSH; CDR2 reads LQKENI. For the CDR3, the DNA is TGTGCCAGCTCACGCTACACAGGGGGCTATGGCTACACCTTC. It is translated as CASSRYTGGYGYTF.

The chain uses TRBV12-3 or TRBV12-4 and TRBJ1-6, with TRBD1 identical over 7 bases. The CDR3 sequence is 13 residues long. Unmatched junction bases numbered 1, after V lost 7 bases and J lost 4 bases. The CDR3 spells CASKGQYNSPLHF. The CDR3 coding sequence is TGTGCCAGCAAGGGACAGTATAATTCACCCCTCCACTTT.

The gene calls are TRBV4-1 and TRBJ1-2; possible D gene TRBD1, 5 bases. This CDR3 is built from 15 residues. V was cut by 1 base and J by 0 bases, with 9 bases left in between. In germline, CDR1 is MGHRA, CDR2 YSYEKL. The CDR3 loop reads CASSQGGEPNYGYTF. The CDR3 bases are TGCGCCAGCAGCCAAGGGGGCGAGCCTAACTATGGCTACACCTTC.

This sequence joins TRBV6-1 and TRBJ1-2; D unclear. Germline CDR1 MNHNS, CDR2 SASEGT. V lost 0 bases and J lost 0, with 11 bases in between. The CDR3 is made up of 16 amino acids. The CDR3 here is CASSEAESVPNYGYTF. The CDR3 DNA reads TGTGCCAGCAGTGAAGCTGAATCAGTCCCTAACTATGGCTACACCTTC.

This rearrangement joins TRBV5-6 to TRBJ1-1, with D perhaps TRBD1 (5 bases). Germline V gene lookup returns CDR1 SGHDT and CDR2 YYEEEE. CDR3 length equals 15 residues. Trimming stripped 0 bases from V and 0 bases from J, with 9 bases between. The CDR3: CASSLGQGLNTEAFF. Here the CDR3 DNA reads TGTGCCAGCAGCTTGGGTCAGGGCCTGAACACTGAAGCTTTCTTT. The full variable domain, completed using reference TRBV5-6 and TRBJ1-1, is DAGVTQSPTHLIKTRGQQVTLRCSPKSGHDTVSWYQQALGQGPQFIFQYYEEEERQRGNFPDRFSGHQFPNYSSELNVNALLLGDSALYLCASSLGQGLNTEAFFGQGTRLTVV.

A note on this clone: The same CDR3 also results from other DNA sequences found in this sample. The chain recombines TRBV9 with TRBJ2-7; a possible D gene is TRBD1 (6 bases). The CDR3 length is 13 residues. Between the trimmed V and J ends, which lost 2 bases and 4 bases, there was a span of 10 bases. Germline-derived CDR1 and CDR2 are SGDLS and YYNGEE. CDR3 residues: CASSVEQGYEQYF. Here the CDR3 DNA reads TGTGCCAGCAGCGTGGAACAGGGATACGAGCAGTACTTC.

The chain employs TRBV28 and TRBJ2-7, with a tentative D call TRBD1 (5 bases). Germline CDR1 and CDR2: MDHEN and SYDVKM. Trimming took 4 bases from V and 1 from J, leaving 11 bases between them. The CDR3 spans 14 residues. The CDR3 region has the DNA TGTGCCAGCAGTTCAGGGCAGTCTTCCTACGAGCAGTACTTC. Amino acid sequence: CASSSGQSSYEQYF.

The chain recombines TRBV5-4 with TRBJ2-6, with 8 bases matching TRBD2. V lost 0 bases and J lost 1; bases outside the gene matches: 6. This CDR3 is built from 18 residues. The germline gives CDR1 SGHNT, CDR2 YYREEE (reference sequence). The CDR3 spells CASSLAGLARSGANVLTF. CDR3 nucleotides: TGTGCCAGCAGCTTGGCCGGACTAGCCCGTTCTGGGGCCAACGTCCTGACTTTC.

The chain joins TRBV14 to TRBJ2-7, with 10 bases that match TRBD2. The CDR3 extends over 15 amino acids. V was pared by 3 bases and J by 3 bases, with 5 bases of the junction left unmatched. Germline V CDR1 and CDR2: SGHDN, FVKESK. CDR3 sequence (DNA): TGTGCCAGCAGCCATATTAGGACTAGCGGCTACGAGCAGTACTTC. Its protein is CASSHIRTSGYEQYF.